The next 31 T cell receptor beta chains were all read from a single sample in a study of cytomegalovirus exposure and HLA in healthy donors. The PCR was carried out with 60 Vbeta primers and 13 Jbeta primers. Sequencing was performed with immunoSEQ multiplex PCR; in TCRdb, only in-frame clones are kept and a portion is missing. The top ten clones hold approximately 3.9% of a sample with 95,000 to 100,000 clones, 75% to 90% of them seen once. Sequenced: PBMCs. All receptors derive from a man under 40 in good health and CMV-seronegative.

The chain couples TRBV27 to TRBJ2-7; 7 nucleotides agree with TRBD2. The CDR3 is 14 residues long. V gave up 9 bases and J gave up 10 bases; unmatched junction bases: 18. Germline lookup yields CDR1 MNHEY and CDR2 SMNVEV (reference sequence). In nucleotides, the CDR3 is TGTGCCAGTAAACATCCGGGAGGCGAGGGGAATCAGTACTTC. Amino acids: CASKHPGGEGNQYF.

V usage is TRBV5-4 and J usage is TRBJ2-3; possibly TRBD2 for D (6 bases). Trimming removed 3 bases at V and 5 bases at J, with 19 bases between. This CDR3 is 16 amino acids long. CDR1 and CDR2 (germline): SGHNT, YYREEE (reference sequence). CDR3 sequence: CASSSRSGRGGDTQYF. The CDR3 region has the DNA TGTGCCAGCAGCTCCAGATCCGGGAGAGGAGGAGATACGCAGTATTTT.

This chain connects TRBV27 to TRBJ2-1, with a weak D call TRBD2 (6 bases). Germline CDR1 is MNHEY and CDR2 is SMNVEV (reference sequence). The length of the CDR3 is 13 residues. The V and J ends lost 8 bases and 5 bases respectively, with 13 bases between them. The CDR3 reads CASLGGKNNEQFF. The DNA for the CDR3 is TGTGCCAGCCTCGGCGGGAAGAACAATGAGCAGTTCTTC.

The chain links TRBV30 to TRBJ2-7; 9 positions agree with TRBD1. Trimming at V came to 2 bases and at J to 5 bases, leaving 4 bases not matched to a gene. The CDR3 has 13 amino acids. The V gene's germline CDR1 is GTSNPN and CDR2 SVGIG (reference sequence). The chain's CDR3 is CAWSPRTGDEQYF. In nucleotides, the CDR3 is TGTGCCTGGAGTCCCCGGACAGGGGACGAGCAGTACTTC.

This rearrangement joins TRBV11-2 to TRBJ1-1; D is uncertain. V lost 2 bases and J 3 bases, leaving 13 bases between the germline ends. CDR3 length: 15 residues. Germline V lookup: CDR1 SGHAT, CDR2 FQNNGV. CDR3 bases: TGTGCCAGCAGCTTACGCCCGGGAGGGTACACTGAAGCTTTCTTT. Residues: CASSLRPGGYTEAFF.

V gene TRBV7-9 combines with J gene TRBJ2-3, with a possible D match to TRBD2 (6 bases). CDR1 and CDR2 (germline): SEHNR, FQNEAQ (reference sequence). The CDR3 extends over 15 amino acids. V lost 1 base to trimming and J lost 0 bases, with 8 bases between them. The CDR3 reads CASSLVAASTDTQYF. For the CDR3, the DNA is TGTGCCAGCAGCTTAGTAGCGGCCAGCACAGATACGCAGTATTTT.

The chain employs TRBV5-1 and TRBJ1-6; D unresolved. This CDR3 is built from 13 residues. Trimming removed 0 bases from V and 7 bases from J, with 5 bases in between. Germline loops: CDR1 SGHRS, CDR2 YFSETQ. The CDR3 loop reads CASSLAPNSPLHF. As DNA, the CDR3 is TGCGCCAGCAGCTTGGCCCCAAATTCACCCCTCCACTTT. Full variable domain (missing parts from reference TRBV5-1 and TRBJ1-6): KAGVTQTPRYLIKTRGQQVTLSCSPISGHRSVSWYQQTPGQGLQFLFEYFSETQRNKGNFPGRFSGRQFSNSRSEMNVSTLELGDSALYLCASSLAPNSPLHFGNGTRLTVT.

CDR3 protein: CASSESTSDGYTF. The CDR3 DNA is TGTGCCAGCAGTGAATCCACCTCGGATGGCTACACCTTC. The V and J genes are TRBV2 and TRBJ1-2; no clear D. The ends were cut back, 2 bases at V and 6 bases at J, with 10 bases in the middle. From germline, CDR1 is SNHLY and CDR2 FYNNEI. The CDR3 has 13 amino acids.

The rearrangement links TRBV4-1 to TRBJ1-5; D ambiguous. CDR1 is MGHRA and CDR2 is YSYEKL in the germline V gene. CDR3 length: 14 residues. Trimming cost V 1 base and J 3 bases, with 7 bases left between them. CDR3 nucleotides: TGCGCCAGCAGCCAAGTCGGAGTCAATCAGCCCCAGCATTTT. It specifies CASSQVGVNQPQHF.

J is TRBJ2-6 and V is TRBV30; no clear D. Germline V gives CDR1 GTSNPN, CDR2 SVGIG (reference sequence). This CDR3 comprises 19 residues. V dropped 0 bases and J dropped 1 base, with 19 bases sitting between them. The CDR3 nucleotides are TGTGCCTGGAGTGTATATAGGAACGGAGAGGAATCTGGGGCCAACGTCCTGACTTTC. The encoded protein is CAWSVYRNGEESGANVLTF.

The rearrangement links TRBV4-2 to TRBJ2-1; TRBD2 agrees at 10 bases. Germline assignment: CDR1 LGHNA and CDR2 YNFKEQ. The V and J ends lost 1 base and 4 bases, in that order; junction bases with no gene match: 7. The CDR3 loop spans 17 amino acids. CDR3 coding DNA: TGTGCCAGCAGCCAAGGAATAGCGGGGGGCCGGTACAATGAGCAGTTCTTC. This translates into CASSQGIAGGRYNEQFF.

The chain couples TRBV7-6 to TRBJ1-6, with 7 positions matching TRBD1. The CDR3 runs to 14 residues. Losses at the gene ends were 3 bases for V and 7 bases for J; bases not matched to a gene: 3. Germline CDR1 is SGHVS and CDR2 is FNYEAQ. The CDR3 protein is CASSLGQKNSPLHF. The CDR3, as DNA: TGTGCCAGCAGCTTGGGACAGAAGAATTCACCCCTCCACTTT.

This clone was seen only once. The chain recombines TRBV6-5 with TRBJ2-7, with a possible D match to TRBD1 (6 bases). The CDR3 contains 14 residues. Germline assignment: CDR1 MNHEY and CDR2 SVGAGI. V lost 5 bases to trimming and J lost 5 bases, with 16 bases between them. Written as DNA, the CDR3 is TGTGCCAGCAGTGTCGGGACAACCGCAAACGAGCAGTACTTC. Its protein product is CASSVGTTANEQYF.

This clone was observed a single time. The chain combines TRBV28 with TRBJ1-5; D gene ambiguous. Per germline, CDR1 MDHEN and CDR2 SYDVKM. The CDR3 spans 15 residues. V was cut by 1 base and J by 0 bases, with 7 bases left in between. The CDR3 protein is CASSLSGFSNQPQHF. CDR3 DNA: TGTGCCAGCAGTTTATCAGGATTTAGCAATCAGCCCCAGCATTTT.

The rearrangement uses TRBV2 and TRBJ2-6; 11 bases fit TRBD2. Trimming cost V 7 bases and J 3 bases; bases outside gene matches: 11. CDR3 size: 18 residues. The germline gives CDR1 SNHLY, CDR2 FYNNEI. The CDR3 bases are TGTGCCAGCAATTTTTTAGCGGGAGGGCCTTATGGGGCCAACGTCCTGACTTTC. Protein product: CASNFLAGGPYGANVLTF.

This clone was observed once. CDR3 region: CASSPPKAGGITDTQYF. The DNA for the CDR3 is TGTGCCAGCTCACCCCCCAAAGCGGGAGGGATCACAGATACGCAGTATTTT. The chain employs TRBV18 and TRBJ2-3; 10 bases align to TRBD2. The germline CDR1 and CDR2 sequences are KGHSH and LQKENI. This CDR3 is built from 17 residues. Trimming removed 3 bases from V and 2 bases from J; junction bases left unmatched: 8.

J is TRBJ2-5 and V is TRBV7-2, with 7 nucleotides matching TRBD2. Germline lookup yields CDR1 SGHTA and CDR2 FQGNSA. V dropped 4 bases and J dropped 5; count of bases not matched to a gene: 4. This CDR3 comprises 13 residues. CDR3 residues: CASSSWGGETQYF. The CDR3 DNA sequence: TGTGCCAGCAGCTCGTGGGGGGGGGAGACCCAGTACTTC.

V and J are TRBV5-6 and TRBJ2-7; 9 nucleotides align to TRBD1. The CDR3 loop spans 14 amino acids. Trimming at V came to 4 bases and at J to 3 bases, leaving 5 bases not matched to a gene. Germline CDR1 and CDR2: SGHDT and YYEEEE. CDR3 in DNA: TGTGCCAGCAGCATGGGACAGGGACACTACGAGCAGTACTTC. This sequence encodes CASSMGQGHYEQYF.

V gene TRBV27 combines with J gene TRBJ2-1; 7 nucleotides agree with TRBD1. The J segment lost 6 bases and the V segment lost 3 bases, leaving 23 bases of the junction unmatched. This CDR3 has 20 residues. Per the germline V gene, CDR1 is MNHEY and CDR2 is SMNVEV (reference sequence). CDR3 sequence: CASSFFPYHSGQVHSNEQFF. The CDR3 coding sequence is TGTGCCAGCAGTTTCTTCCCCTATCATTCCGGACAGGTTCATAGCAATGAGCAGTTCTTC.

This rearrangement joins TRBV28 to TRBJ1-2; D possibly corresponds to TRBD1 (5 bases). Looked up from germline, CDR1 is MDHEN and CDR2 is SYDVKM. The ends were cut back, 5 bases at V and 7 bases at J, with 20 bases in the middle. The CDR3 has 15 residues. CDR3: CASSPLGGVSAGYTF. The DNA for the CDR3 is TGTGCCAGCAGTCCCCTGGGGGGGGTGAGTGCTGGCTACACCTTC.

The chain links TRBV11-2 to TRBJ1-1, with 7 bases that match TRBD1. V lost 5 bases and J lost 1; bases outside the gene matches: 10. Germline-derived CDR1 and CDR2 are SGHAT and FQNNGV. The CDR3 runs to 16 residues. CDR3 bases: TGTGCCAGCAGCCGCGGGACAGCCGAACCGAACACTGAAGCTTTCTTT. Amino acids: CASSRGTAEPNTEAFF.

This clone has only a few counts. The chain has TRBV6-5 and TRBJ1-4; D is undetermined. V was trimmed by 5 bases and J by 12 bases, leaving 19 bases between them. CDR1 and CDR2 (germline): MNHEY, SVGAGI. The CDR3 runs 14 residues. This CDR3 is CASSQDWRRFELFF. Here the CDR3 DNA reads TGTGCCAGCAGTCAGGACTGGAGAAGGTTCGAACTGTTTTTT.

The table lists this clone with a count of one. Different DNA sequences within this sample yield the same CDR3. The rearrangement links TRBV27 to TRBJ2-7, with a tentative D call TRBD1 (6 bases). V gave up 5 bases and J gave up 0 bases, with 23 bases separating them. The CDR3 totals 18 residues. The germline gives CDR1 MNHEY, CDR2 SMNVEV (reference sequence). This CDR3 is CASSLGPPGTPISYEQYF. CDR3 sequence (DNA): TGTGCCAGCAGTCTAGGCCCTCCCGGGACACCCATCTCCTACGAGCAGTACTTC.

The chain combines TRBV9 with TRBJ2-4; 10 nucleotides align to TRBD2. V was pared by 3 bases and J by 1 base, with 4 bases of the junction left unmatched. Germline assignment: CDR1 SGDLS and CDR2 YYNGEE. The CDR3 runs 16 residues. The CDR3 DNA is TGTGCCAGCAGCGCTAGCGGGAGCCCCGCCAAAAACATTCAGTACTTC. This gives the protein CASSASGSPAKNIQYF.

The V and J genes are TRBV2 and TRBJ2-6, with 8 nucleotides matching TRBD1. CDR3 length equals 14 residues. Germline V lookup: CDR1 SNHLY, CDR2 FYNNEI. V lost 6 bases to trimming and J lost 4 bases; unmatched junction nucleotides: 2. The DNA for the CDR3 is TGTGCCAGCAGGGACAGGGCCGGGGCCAACGTCCTGACTTTC. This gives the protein CASRDRAGANVLTF.

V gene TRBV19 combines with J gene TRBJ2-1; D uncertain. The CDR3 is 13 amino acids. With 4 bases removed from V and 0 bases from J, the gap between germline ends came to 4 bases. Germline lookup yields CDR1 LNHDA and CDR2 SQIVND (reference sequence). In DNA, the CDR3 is TGTGCCAGTAGTACTAGCTCCTACAATGAGCAGTTCTTC. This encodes CASSTSSYNEQFF.

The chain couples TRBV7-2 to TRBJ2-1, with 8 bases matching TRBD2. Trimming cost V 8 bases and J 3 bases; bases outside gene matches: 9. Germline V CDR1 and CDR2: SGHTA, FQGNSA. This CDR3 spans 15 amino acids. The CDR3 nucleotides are TGTGCCAGCCAAATAGCGGGAAAAGACTACAATGAGCAGTTCTTC. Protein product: CASQIAGKDYNEQFF.

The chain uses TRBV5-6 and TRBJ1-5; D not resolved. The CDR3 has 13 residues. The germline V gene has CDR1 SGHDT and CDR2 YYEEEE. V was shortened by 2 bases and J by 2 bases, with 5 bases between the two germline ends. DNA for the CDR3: TGTGCCAGCAGCTTCACGGGCAATCAGCCCCAGCATTTT. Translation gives CASSFTGNQPQHF.

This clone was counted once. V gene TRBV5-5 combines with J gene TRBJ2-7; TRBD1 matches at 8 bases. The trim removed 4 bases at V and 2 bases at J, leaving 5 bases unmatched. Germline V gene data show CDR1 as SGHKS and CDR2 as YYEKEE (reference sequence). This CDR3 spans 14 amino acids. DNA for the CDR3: TGTGCCAGCAGCCTAGACAGGGGACCCTACGAGCAGTACTTC. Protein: CASSLDRGPYEQYF.

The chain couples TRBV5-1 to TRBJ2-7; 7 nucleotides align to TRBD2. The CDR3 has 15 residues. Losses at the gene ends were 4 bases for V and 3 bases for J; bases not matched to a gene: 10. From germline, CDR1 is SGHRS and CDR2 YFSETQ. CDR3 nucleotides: TGCGCCAGCAGCCCTAGACTAGCCGGGGGCTACGAGCAGTACTTC. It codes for CASSPRLAGGYEQYF.

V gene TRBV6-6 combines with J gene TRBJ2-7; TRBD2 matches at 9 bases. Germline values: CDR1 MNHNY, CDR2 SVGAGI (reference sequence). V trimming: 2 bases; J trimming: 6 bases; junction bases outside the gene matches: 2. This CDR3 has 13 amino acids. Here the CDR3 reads CASSYLREGEQYF. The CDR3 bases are TGTGCCAGCAGTTACCTGCGGGAGGGCGAGCAGTACTTC.